This TCR beta chain stems from a study of T-cell reconstitution after alpha-beta-depleted transplantation in children. Trimming removed 4 bases from V and 1 base from J, with 19 bases in between. The CDR3 length is 17 residues. Germline-derived CDR1 and CDR2 are LGHDT and YNNKEL (reference sequence). The TCRbeta library was prepared with unique molecular identifiers. TCRdb ran MiXCR on the PCR reads and lists one entry per CDR3 protein. Counted here are about a million distinct CDR3 sequences, 25% to 35% occurring once; the ten biggest clones make up about 28%. Sequenced material: PBMCs, mostly from graft donor cells, taken 360 days after TCRalphabeta/CD19-depleted stem cell transplant. This clonotype originated in a boy under two years old who had a stem cell transplant for SCID, so the T cells may come from the graft donor. The chain carries TRBV3-1 and TRBJ1-1; TRBD1 might be the D (5 bases). The CDR3 reads CASSLLFGRAENTEAFF. The CDR3 coding sequence is TGTGCCAGCAGCCTCTTATTCGGCAGGGCCGAGAACACTGAAGCTTTCTTT. The full variable domain, in which reference TRBV3-1 and TRBJ1-1 provide the parts outside the CDR3, is DTAVSQTPKYLVTQMGNDKSIKCEQNLGHDTMYWYKQDSKKFLKIMFSYNNKELIINETVPNRFSPKSPDKAHLNLHINSLELGDSAVYFCASSLLFGRAENTEAFFGQGTRLTVV.